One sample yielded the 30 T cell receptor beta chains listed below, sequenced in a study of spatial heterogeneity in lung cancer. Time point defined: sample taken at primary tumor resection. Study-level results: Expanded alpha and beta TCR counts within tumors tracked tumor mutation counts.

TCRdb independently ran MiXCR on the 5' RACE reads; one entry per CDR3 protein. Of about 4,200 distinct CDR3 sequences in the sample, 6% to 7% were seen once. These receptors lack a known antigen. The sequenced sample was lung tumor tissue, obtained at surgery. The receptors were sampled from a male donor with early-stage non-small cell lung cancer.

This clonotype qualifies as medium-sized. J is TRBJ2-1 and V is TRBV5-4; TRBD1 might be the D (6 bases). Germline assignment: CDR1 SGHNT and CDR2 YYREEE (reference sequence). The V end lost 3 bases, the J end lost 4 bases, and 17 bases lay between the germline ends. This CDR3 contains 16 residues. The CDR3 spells CASSSLGATAYNEQFF. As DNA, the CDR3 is TGTGCCAGCAGCTCGCTGGGGGCCACCGCTTACAATGAGCAGTTCTTC.

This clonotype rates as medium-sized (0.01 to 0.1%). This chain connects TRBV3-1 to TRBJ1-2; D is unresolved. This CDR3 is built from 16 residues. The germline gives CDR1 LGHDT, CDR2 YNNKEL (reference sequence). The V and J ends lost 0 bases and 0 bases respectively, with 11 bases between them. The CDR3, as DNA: TGTGCCAGCAGCCAAGAACGCGGGGTTACTAACTATGGCTACACCTTC. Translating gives CASSQERGVTNYGYTF.

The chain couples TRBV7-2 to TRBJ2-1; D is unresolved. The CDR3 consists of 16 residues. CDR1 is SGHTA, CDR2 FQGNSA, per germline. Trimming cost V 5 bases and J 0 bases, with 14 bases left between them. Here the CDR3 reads CASSTLSRSSYNEQFF. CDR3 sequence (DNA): TGTGCCAGCAGCACGCTATCACGGAGCTCCTACAATGAGCAGTTCTTC.

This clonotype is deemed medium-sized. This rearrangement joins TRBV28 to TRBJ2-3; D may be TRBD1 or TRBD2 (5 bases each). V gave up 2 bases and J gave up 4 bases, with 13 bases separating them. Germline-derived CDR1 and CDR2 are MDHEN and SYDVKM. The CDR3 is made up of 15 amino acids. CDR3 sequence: CASSLGNRRSDTQYF. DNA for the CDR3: TGTGCCAGCAGTTTAGGCAACAGGAGGTCAGATACGCAGTATTTT. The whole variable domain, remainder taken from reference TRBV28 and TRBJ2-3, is DVKVTQSSRYLVKRTGEKVFLECVQDMDHENMFWYRQDPGLGLRLIYFSYDVKMKEKGDIPEGYSVSREKKERFSLILESASTNQTSMYLCASSLGNRRSDTQYFGPGTRLTVL.

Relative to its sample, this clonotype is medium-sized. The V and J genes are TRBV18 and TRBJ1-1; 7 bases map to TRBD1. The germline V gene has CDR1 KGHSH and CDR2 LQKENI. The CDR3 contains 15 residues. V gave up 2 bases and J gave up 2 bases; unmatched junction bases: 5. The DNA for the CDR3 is TGTGCCAGCTCACCAACAGGGGACGCTAACACTGAAGCTTTCTTT. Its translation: CASSPTGDANTEAFF.

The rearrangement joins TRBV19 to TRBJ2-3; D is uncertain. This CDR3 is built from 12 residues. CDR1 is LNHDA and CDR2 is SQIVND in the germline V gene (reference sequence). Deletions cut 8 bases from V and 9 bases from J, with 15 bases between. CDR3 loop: CASLGPLRTQYF. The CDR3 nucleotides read TGTGCCAGTCTTGGACCACTCCGGACGCAGTATTTT. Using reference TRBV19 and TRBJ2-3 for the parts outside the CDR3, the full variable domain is DGGITQSPKYLFRKEGQNVTLSCEQNLNHDAMYWYRQDPGQGLRLIYYSQIVNDFQKGDIAEGYSVSREKKESFPLTVTSAQKNPTAFYLCASLGPLRTQYFGPGTRLTVL.

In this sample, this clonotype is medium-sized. The CDR3 here is CASSRAGEGGSPLHF. The CDR3 DNA sequence: TGTGCCAGCTCACGAGCGGGCGAGGGCGGATCACCCCTCCACTTT. The rearrangement joins TRBV18 to TRBJ1-6, with D unresolved. The germline CDR1 and CDR2 sequences are KGHSH and LQKENI. The CDR3 has 15 residues. The V gene lost 4 bases and the J gene lost 10 bases, with 17 bases spanning the gap.

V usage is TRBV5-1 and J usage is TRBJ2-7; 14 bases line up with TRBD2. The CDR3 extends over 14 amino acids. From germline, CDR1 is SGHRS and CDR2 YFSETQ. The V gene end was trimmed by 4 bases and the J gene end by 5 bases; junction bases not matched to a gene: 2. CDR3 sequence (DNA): TGCGCCAGCAGCCCGGGACTAGCGGGAGACGAGCAGTACTTC. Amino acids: CASSPGLAGDEQYF.

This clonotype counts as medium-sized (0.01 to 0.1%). The CDR3 DNA sequence: TGCAGTGCTATATCCCCCGGGTTACAGGGCTACACCTTC. Translated: CSAISPGLQGYTF. The rearrangement joins TRBV20-1 to TRBJ1-2, with D uncertain. V lost 4 bases and J 8 bases, leaving 17 bases between the germline ends. CDR1 is DFQATT, CDR2 SNEGSKA, per germline (reference sequence). The CDR3 covers 13 residues.

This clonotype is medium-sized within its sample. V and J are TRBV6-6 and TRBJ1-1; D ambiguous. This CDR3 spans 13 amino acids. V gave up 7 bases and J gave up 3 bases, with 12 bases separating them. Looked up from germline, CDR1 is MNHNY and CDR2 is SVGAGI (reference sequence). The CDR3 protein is CASTQTLHTEAFF. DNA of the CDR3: TGTGCCAGCACCCAAACACTGCACACTGAAGCTTTCTTT.

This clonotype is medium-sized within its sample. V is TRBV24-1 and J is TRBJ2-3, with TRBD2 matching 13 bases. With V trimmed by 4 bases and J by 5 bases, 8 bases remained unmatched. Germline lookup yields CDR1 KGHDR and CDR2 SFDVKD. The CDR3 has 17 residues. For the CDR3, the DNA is TGTGCCACCAGTGAACCCGGGACTAGCGGGACTAGAGATACGCAGTATTTT. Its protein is CATSEPGTSGTRDTQYF.

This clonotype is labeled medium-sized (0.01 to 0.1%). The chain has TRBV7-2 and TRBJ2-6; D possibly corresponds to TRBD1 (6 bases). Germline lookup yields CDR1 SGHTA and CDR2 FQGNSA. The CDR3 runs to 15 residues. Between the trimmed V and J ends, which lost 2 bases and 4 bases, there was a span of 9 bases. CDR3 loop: CASSLPGAGANVLTF. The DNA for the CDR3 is TGTGCCAGCAGCTTACCAGGGGCCGGGGCCAACGTCCTGACTTTC.

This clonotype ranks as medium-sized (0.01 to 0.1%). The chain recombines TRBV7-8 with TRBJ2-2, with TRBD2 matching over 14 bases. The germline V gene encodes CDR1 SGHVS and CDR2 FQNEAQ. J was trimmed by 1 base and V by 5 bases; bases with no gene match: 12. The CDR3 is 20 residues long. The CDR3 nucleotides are TGTGCCAGCAGCCCCTGGACTAGCGGGGGGCCCCACCTGAACACCGGGGAGCTGTTTTTT. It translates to CASSPWTSGGPHLNTGELFF.

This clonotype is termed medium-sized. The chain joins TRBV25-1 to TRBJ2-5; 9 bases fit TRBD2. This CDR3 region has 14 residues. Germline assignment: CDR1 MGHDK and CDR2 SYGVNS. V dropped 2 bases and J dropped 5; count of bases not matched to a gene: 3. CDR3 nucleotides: TGTGCCAGCAGTGAAGTAGCGGGGGAGGAGACCCAGTACTTC. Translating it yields CASSEVAGEETQYF.

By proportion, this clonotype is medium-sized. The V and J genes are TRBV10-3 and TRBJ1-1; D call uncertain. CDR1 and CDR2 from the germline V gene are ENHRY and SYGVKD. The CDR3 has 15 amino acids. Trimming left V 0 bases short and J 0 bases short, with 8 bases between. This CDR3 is CAISESQDLNTEAFF. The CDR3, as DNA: TGTGCCATCAGTGAGTCTCAGGACTTGAACACTGAAGCTTTCTTT.

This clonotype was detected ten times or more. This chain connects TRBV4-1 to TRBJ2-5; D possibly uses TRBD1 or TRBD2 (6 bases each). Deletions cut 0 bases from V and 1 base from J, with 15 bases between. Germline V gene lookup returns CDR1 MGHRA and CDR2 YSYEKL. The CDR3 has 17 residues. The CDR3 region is CASSQDPPGALQETQYF. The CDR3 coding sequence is TGCGCCAGCAGCCAAGATCCCCCGGGGGCCCTCCAAGAGACCCAGTACTTC.

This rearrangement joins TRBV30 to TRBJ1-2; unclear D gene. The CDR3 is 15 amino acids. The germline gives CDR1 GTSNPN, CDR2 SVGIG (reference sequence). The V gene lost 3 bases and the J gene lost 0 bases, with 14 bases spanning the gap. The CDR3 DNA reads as TGTGCCTGGAGGTTCTCGAGACCTTCTAACTATGGCTACACCTTC. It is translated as CAWRFSRPSNYGYTF.

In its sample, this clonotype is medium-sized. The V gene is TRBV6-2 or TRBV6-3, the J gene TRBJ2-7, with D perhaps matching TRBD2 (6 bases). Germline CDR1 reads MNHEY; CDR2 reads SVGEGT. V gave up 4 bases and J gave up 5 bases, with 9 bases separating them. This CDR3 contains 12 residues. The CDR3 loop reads CASSLGRHEQYF. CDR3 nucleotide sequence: TGTGCCAGCAGTTTAGGGAGGCACGAGCAGTACTTC.

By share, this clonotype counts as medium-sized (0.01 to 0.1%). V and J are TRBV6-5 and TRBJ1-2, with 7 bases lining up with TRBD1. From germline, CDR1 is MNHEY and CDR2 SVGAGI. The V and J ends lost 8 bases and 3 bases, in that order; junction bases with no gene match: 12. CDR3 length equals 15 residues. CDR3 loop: CASARQGSSDYGYTF. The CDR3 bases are TGTGCCAGCGCTCGACAGGGCTCGTCGGACTATGGCTACACCTTC.

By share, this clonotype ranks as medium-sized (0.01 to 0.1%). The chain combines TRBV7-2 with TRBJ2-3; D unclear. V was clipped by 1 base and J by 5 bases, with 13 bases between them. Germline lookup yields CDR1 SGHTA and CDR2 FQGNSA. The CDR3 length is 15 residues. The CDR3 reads CASSLVGSARDTQYF. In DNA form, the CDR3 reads TGTGCCAGCAGCTTAGTTGGGTCAGCTAGAGATACGCAGTATTTT.

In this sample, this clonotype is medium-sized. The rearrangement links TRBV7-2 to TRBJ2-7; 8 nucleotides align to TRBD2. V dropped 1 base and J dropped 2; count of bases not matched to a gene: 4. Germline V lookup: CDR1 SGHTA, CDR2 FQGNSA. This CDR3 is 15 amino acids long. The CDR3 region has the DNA TGTGCCAGCAGCTTAGAAGGAGCGGGGGCCTACGAGCAGTACTTC. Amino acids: CASSLEGAGAYEQYF.

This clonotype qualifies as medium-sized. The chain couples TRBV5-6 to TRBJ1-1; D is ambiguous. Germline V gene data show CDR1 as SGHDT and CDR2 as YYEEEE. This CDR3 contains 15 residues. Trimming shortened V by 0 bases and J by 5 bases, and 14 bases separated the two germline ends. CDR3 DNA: TGTGCCAGCAGCTTGGAAAAGGTCCGAGAAACTGAAGCTTTCTTT. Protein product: CASSLEKVRETEAFF.

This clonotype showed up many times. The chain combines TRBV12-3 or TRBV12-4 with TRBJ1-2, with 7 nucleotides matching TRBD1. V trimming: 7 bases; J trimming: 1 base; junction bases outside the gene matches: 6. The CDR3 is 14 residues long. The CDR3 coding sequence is TGTGCCAGCAATCCAGGGGGGTTTAACTATGGCTACACCTTC. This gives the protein CASNPGGFNYGYTF.

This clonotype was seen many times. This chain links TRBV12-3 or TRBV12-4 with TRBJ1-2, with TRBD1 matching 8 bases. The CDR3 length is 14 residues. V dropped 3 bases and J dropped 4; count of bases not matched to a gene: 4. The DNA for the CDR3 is TGTGCCAGCAGTTTCGGACAGGGTCCCTATGGCTACACCTTC. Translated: CASSFGQGPYGYTF.

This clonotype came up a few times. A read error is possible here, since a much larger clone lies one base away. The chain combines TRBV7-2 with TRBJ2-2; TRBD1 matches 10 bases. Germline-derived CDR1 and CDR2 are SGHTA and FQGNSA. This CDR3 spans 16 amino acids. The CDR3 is CAGSLGTGVRTGELFF. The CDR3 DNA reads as TGTGCCGGCAGCTTAGGGACAGGGGTACGCACCGGGGAGCTGTTTTTT.

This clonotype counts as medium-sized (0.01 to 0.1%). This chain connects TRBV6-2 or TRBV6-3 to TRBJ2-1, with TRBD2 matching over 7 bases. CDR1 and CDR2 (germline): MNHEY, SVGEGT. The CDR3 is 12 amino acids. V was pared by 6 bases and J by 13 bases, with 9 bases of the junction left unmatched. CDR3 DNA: TGTGCCAGCAGCTCGGGACTACCATTACAGTTCTTC. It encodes CASSSGLPLQFF.

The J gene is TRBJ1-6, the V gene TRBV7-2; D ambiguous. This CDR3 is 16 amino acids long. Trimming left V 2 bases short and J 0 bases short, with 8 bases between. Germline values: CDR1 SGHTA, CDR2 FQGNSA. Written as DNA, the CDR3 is TGTGCCAGCAGCTTACAGCCCAACTCCTATAATTCACCCCTCCACTTT. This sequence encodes CASSLQPNSYNSPLHF.

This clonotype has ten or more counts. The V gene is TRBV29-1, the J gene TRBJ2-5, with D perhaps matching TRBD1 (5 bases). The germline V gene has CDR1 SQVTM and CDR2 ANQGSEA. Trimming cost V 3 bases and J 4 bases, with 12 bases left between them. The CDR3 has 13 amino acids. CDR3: CSVDRAQGETQYF. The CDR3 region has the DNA TGCAGCGTTGACAGGGCGCAAGGAGAGACCCAGTACTTC.

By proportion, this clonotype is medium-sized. The CDR3 is CASSKQDTSYEQYF. The CDR3 coding sequence is TGTGCCAGCTCAAAACAGGACACCTCCTACGAGCAGTACTTC. The rearrangement uses TRBV18 and TRBJ2-7; possibly TRBD1 for D (5 bases). From germline, CDR1 is KGHSH and CDR2 LQKENI. Trimming left V 5 bases short and J 0 bases short, with 11 bases between. The CDR3 has 14 amino acids.

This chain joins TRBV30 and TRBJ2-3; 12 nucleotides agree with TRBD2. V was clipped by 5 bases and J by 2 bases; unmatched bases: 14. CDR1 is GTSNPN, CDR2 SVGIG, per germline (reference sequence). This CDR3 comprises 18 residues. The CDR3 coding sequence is TGTGCCTGGGGAGACCCCACTAGCGGGGGGTCCTTCACAGATACGCAGTATTTT. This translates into CAWGDPTSGGSFTDTQYF.